This T cell receptor beta chain came from a study of T-cell memory formation after mild COVID-19. The CDR3 is made up of 15 amino acids. The V gene lost 5 bases and the J gene lost 2 bases, with 16 bases spanning the gap. The germline CDR1 and CDR2 sequences are SGHTA and FQGTGA. On this clonotype: Its specificity is not known.

Each CDR3 protein gets one entry after TCRdb re-called the 5' RACE reads with MiXCR. In the table there are 250,000 or so distinct CDR3 sequences, roughly 18% of which are singletons. Study findings and constraints: Second-wave clones that peaked on day 37 lacked confirmed SARS-CoV-2 specificity. CD4+ contracting clones lay mainly in CM and EM, CD8+ ones in EMRA.

The chain uses TRBV7-3 and TRBJ2-7; D is possibly TRBD1 (5 bases). Sequenced: PBMCs or a T cell subset sorted from them (not recorded which). This receptor was taken from a man aged 18 to 29 who had mild COVID-19 (a few samples of this study predate the infection). Cell type and time point are not known. The CDR3 DNA follows: TGTGCCAGCAGCCCTGGGGTAGGGGCCGCCTACGAGCAGTACTTC. This gives the protein CASSPGVGAAYEQYF.